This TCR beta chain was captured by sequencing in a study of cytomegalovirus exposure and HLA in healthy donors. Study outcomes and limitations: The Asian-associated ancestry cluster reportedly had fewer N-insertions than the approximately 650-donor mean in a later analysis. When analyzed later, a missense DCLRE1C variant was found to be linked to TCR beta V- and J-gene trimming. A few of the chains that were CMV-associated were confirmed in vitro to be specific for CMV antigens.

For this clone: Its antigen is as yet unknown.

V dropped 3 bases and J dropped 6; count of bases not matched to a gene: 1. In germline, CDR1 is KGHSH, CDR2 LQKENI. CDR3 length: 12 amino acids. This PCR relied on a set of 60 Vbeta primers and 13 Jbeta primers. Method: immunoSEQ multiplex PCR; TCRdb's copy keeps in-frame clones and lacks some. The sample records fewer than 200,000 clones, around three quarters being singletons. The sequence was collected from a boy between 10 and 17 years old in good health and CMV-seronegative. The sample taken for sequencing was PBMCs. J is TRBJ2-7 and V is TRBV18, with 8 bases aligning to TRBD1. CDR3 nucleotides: TGTGCCAGCTCACCCGACAGGGGCGAGCAGTACTTC. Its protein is CASSPDRGEQYF.